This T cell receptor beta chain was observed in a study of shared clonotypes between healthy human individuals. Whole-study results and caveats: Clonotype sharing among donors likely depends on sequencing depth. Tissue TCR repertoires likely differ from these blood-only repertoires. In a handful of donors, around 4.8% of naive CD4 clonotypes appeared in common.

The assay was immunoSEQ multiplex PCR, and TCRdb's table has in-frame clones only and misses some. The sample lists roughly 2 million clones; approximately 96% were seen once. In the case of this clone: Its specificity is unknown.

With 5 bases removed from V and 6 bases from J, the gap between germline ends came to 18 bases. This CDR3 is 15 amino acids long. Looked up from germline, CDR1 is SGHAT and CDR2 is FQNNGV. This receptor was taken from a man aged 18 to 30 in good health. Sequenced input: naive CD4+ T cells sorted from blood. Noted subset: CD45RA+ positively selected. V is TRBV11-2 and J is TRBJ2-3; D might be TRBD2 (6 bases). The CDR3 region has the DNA TGTGCCAGCAGCAGACCGGGACTGCGTGAGGATACGCAGTATTTT. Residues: CASSRPGLREDTQYF.